This T cell receptor (beta chain) emerged from a study of T cell repertoires in cytomegalovirus infection. TCRdb called the reads again in MiXCR, with one record for every CDR3 protein. The data contain 500,000 to 600,000 distinct CDR3 sequences, approximately 15% of them singletons. The V end lost 2 bases, the J end lost 8 bases, and 12 bases lay between the germline ends. Germline assignment: CDR1 MDHEN and CDR2 SYDVKM. This CDR3 is 13 amino acids long. This clonotype was counted at least ten times. What it binds is unknown. Points from the study as a whole: Dominant in the ex vivo response were TCR beta clonotypes restricted by HLA-C and specific for CMV.

The chain joins TRBV28 to TRBJ1-2; D remains unclear. The sequence was obtained from a human donor in good health (CMV status not recorded). Some clones in this sample may be carry-over from other donors' samples. The specimen was CD8+ T cells from PBMCs. The CDR3 DNA sequence: TGTGCCAGCAGTTTAACCCGACTAGGAGGCTACACCTTC. It encodes CASSLTRLGGYTF.